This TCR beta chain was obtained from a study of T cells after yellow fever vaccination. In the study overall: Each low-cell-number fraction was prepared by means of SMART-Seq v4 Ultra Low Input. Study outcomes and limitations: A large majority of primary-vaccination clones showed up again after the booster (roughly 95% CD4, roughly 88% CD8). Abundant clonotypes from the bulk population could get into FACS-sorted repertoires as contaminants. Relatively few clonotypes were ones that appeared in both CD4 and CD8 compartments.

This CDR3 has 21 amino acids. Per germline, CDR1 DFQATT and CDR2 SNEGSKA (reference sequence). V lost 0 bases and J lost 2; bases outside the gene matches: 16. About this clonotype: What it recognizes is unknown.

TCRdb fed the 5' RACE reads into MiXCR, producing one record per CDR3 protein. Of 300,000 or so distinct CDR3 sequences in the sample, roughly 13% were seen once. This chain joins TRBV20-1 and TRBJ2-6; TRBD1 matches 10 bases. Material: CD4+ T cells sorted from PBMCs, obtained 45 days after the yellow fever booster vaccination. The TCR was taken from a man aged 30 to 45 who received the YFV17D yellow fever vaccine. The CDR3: CSARDRDRGLFGPTGANVLTF. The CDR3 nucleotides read TGCAGTGCTAGAGACCGGGACAGGGGATTGTTTGGTCCTACTGGGGCCAACGTCCTGACTTTC.